What follows are 30 T cell receptor beta chains derived from one specimen sequenced in a study of response to subunit inactivated influenza vaccine (dated by TCRdb to 2016 to 2018). Libraries were made using RT-PCR. The sample was run on an Illumina HiSeq 2500. TCRdb's own reprocessing of the public reads used fastp at Q25 and MiXCR and kept productive beta chains. One record per CDR3 amino acid sequence lists the most common genes and DNA. The sample table records some 850,000 distinct CDR3 sequences; around 18% of these occur just once. 11% of the sample is taken by the ten largest. Sequencing used PBMCs from blood, obtained around 5 days after vaccination. Receptors were obtained from a man in his forties or fifties who received an inactivated influenza vaccine. Donor details come from another sample of the same person, matched by shared clones.

The table lists this clonotype with a few counts. The rearrangement joins TRBV30 to TRBJ1-1; possible D gene TRBD1, 5 bases. The CDR3 is 12 residues long. The ends were cut back, 5 bases at V and 2 bases at J, with 9 bases in the middle. The V gene's germline CDR1 is GTSNPN and CDR2 SVGIG (reference sequence). CDR3 loop: CAWGTVNTEAFF. The CDR3, as DNA: TGTGCCTGGGGGACGGTAAACACTGAAGCTTTCTTT.

Regarding this clonotype: Since the CDR3 does not end with the conserved phenylalanine or tryptophan, this likely comes from a read error. The chain couples TRBV28 to TRBJ2-4, with a tentative D call TRBD1 (7 bases). CDR1 is MDHEN and CDR2 is SYDVKM in the germline V gene. The length of the CDR3 is 15 residues. The V and J ends lost 7 bases and 0 bases respectively, with 13 bases between them. The CDR3 protein is CASTRQGLAKNIQYY. The CDR3 bases are TGTGCCAGCACTAGACAGGGACTAGCCAAAAACATTCAGTACTAC.

CDR3 residues: CASSLGGLAENEQFF. Written as DNA, the CDR3 is TGTGCCAGCAGCTTGGGGGGCCTAGCGGAAAATGAGCAGTTCTTC. The rearrangement joins TRBV5-4 to TRBJ2-1, with TRBD2 matching over 7 bases. Germline loops: CDR1 SGHNT, CDR2 YYREEE (reference sequence). V shed 0 bases, J shed 7 bases, and the junction held 7 bases outside the gene matches. This CDR3 has 15 residues.

This clonotype came up a few times. The chain recombines TRBV20-1 with TRBJ2-1, with D unclear. The V gene's germline CDR1 is DFQATT and CDR2 SNEGSKA (reference sequence). V was clipped by 1 base and J by 5 bases, with 6 bases between them. This CDR3 has 12 residues. In DNA form, the CDR3 reads TGCAGTGCTAGAGCCCGGGACAATGAGCAGTTCTTC. Translating gives CSARARDNEQFF.

This clonotype was observed a handful of times. The chain uses TRBV11-2 and TRBJ2-3, with D unclear. The V gene lost 3 bases and the J gene lost 4 bases, with 23 bases spanning the gap. Germline V lookup: CDR1 SGHAT, CDR2 FQNNGV. The CDR3 contains 18 residues. The CDR3, as DNA: TGTGCCAGCAGCTTGACGGGCGTCGCTTTTACGAGGCCAGATACGCAGTATTTT. Translated, it gives CASSLTGVAFTRPDTQYF. Using reference TRBV11-2 and TRBJ2-3 for the parts outside the CDR3, the full variable domain is EAGVAQSPRYKIIEKRQSVAFWCNPISGHATLYWYQQILGQGPKLLIQFQNNGVVDDSQLPKDRFSAERLKGVDSTLKIQPAKLEDSAVYLCASSLTGVAFTRPDTQYFGPGTRLTVL.

In this sample, this clonotype turned up a few times. V gene TRBV24-1 combines with J gene TRBJ2-3; 7 bases agree with TRBD1. Germline V gene sequence: CDR1 KGHDR, CDR2 SFDVKD. The junction had 3 bases not matched to a gene; V was cut back by 8 bases and J by 5 bases. The CDR3 loop spans 12 amino acids. The CDR3 DNA reads as TGTGCCACCATCTACAGGGGAGATACGCAGTATTTT. It translates to CATIYRGDTQYF.

The gene calls are TRBV27 and TRBJ2-7; D possibly uses TRBD1 or TRBD2 (5 bases each). CDR1 and CDR2 (germline): MNHEY, SMNVEV (reference sequence). The length of the CDR3 is 15 residues. Deletions cut 3 bases from V and 5 bases from J, with 17 bases between. CDR3: CASSLSPPGTDEQYF. In DNA, the CDR3 is TGTGCCAGCAGTTTGAGTCCCCCGGGGACGGACGAGCAGTACTTC.

This clonotype occurred a few times. This chain joins TRBV27 and TRBJ2-5; D gene unclear. The V end was cut by 0 bases, the J end by 4 bases, with 9 bases between. CDR3 size: 14 residues. From germline, CDR1 is MNHEY and CDR2 SMNVEV (reference sequence). CDR3 sequence (DNA): TGTGCCAGCAGTTTATCGTGGAGATCAGAGACCCAGTACTTC. Amino acids: CASSLSWRSETQYF.

This clonotype occurred a few times. V usage is TRBV12-3 or TRBV12-4 and J usage is TRBJ2-2, with D uncertain. This CDR3 is 12 amino acids long. The V gene lost 7 bases and the J gene lost 6 bases, with 9 bases spanning the gap. DNA for the CDR3: TGTGCCAGCAAGGCGGTAGCCGGGGAGCTGTTTTTT. It specifies CASKAVAGELFF.

This clonotype was counted ten times or more. This chain joins TRBV7-9 and TRBJ2-2; no clear D. The ends were cut back, 3 bases at V and 1 base at J, with 9 bases in the middle. CDR3 length equals 15 residues. Germline assignment: CDR1 SEHNR and CDR2 FQNEAQ (reference sequence). The chain's CDR3 is CASSFLQWNTGELFF. In DNA, the CDR3 is TGTGCCAGCAGCTTTCTACAGTGGAACACCGGGGAGCTGTTTTTT.

In this sample, this clonotype turned up many times. The rearrangement uses TRBV12-3 or TRBV12-4 and TRBJ2-7; TRBD1 aligns across 7 bases. The junction had 8 bases not matched to a gene; V was cut back by 3 bases and J by 0 bases. The CDR3 is 16 amino acids. In DNA form, the CDR3 reads TGTGCCAGCAGTTTTTCACAGGGGTTTCTCTCCTACGAGCAGTACTTC. This codes for CASSFSQGFLSYEQYF.

This clonotype was counted ten times or more. CDR3 coding DNA: TGTGCCAGCAGTTTGGCCAAAAACATTCAGTACTTC. Translation gives CASSLAKNIQYF. The chain joins TRBV27 to TRBJ2-4; D is uncertain. Germline CDR1 is MNHEY and CDR2 is SMNVEV (reference sequence). This CDR3 has 12 amino acids. Between the trimmed V and J ends, which lost 3 bases and 1 base, there was a span of 1 base.

In its sample, this clonotype was seen a few times. The chain couples TRBV7-2 to TRBJ2-1; the match to TRBD2 covers 14 bases. V shed 1 base, J shed 5 bases, and the junction held 1 base outside the gene matches. The CDR3 consists of 16 residues. Germline lookup yields CDR1 SGHTA and CDR2 FQGNSA. CDR3 sequence reads: CASSLGGLAGDNEQFF. Here the CDR3 DNA reads TGTGCCAGCAGCTTAGGGGGACTAGCGGGAGACAATGAGCAGTTCTTC.

This clonotype was detected many times. The chain joins TRBV7-9 to TRBJ2-7; no definite D call. The ends were cut back, 1 base at V and 0 bases at J, with 4 bases in the middle. Germline V gene lookup returns CDR1 SEHNR and CDR2 FQNEAQ (reference sequence). The CDR3 loop spans 13 amino acids. CDR3 nucleotide sequence: TGTGCCAGCAGCTTAGACCCCTCCTACGAGCAGTACTTC. Protein: CASSLDPSYEQYF.

This clonotype was recorded at least ten times. The V call is TRBV5-1, the J call TRBJ1-1; D perhaps matches TRBD1 (5 bases). Looked up from germline, CDR1 is SGHRS and CDR2 is YFSETQ. V gave up 4 bases and J gave up 6 bases, with 13 bases separating them. The CDR3 extends over 13 amino acids. The DNA for the CDR3 is TGCGCCAGCAGCCCGAGGACATTGGCTGAAGCTTTCTTT. Residues: CASSPRTLAEAFF.

This clonotype occurred many times. This chain links TRBV3-1 with TRBJ1-1; 8 bases line up with TRBD1. The V gene end was trimmed by 4 bases and the J gene end by 9 bases; junction bases not matched to a gene: 4. Germline V gene sequence: CDR1 LGHDT, CDR2 YNNKEL (reference sequence). The CDR3 spans 12 residues. The CDR3 DNA is TGTGCCAGCAGCCCGGGACAGGCGAAAGCTTTCTTT. Amino acids: CASSPGQAKAFF. Full variable domain (outside the CDR3, taken from reference TRBV3-1 and TRBJ1-1): DTAVSQTPKYLVTQMGNDKSIKCEQNLGHDTMYWYKQDSKKFLKIMFSYNNKELIINETVPNRFSPKSPDKAHLNLHINSLELGDSAVYFCASSPGQAKAFFGQGTRLTVV.

This clonotype appeared many times. The CDR3 is CASSQDRVGNTEAFF. CDR3 DNA sequence: TGCGCCAGCAGCCAAGATCGGGTAGGGAACACTGAAGCTTTCTTT. The rearrangement joins TRBV4-3 to TRBJ1-1; the D is unclear. V was shortened by 0 bases and J by 1 base, with 9 bases between the two germline ends. Per germline, CDR1 LGHNA and CDR2 YSLEER. This CDR3 is 15 amino acids long.

This clonotype was observed a handful of times. V is TRBV28 and J is TRBJ1-5; D unclear. The germline V gene has CDR1 MDHEN and CDR2 SYDVKM. This CDR3 comprises 13 residues. V lost 6 bases, J lost 7 bases, and 13 bases lay in between. The DNA for the CDR3 is TGTGCCAGCAGCCAAGACATAAGCCAGCCCCAGCATTTT. It codes for CASSQDISQPQHF.

The table lists this clonotype with a few counts. V usage is TRBV7-2 and J usage is TRBJ1-4; TRBD1 matches 11 bases. CDR3 length: 15 residues. The V segment lost 1 base and the J segment 11 bases; nucleotides outside the gene matches: 6. Germline V gene data show CDR1 as SGHTA and CDR2 as FQGNSA. The chain's CDR3 is CASSLVDRGRGKLFF. CDR3 bases: TGTGCCAGCAGCTTAGTGGACAGGGGGCGCGGGAAACTGTTTTTT.

This clonotype was recorded at least ten times. This sequence joins TRBV5-1 and TRBJ2-3; D gene unclear. V gave up 0 bases and J gave up 2 bases, with 7 bases separating them. The CDR3 is made up of 14 amino acids. The V gene's germline CDR1 is SGHRS and CDR2 YFSETQ. Here the CDR3 reads CASSLEQPTDTQYF. The CDR3, as DNA: TGCGCCAGCAGCTTGGAGCAGCCCACAGATACGCAGTATTTT. Full variable domain (missing parts from reference TRBV5-1 and TRBJ2-3): KAGVTQTPRYLIKTRGQQVTLSCSPISGHRSVSWYQQTPGQGLQFLFEYFSETQRNKGNFPGRFSGRQFSNSRSEMNVSTLELGDSALYLCASSLEQPTDTQYFGPGTRLTVL.

This clonotype was recorded a few times. The chain's CDR3 is CAIRIGEGADTQYF. CDR3 in DNA: TGTGCCATCAGGATCGGCGAGGGGGCAGATACGCAGTATTTT. This chain links TRBV10-3 with TRBJ2-3, with D perhaps TRBD1 (6 bases). The CDR3 is 14 amino acids. Trimming pared 6 bases from V and 4 bases from J, leaving 14 bases between. Germline V gene sequence: CDR1 ENHRY, CDR2 SYGVKD.

This chain links TRBV5-1 with TRBJ2-7, with unresolved D. This CDR3 region has 15 residues. Trimming left V 1 base short and J 3 bases short, with 14 bases between. Germline CDR1 and CDR2: SGHRS and YFSETQ. In DNA, the CDR3 is TGCGCCAGCAGCTTGTATGTATCGTCACACTACGAGCAGTACTTC. Translated: CASSLYVSSHYEQYF.

This clonotype turned up a few times. CDR3 in DNA: TGCGCCAGCAGTGAGGAAAGGTTTCCAACGACTAGCACAGATACGCAGTATTTT. This gives the protein CASSEERFPTTSTDTQYF. The rearrangement uses TRBV10-2 and TRBJ2-3; D remains unclear. The CDR3 is 18 residues long. Germline-derived CDR1 and CDR2 are WSHSY and SAAADI. V lost 2 bases and J 0 bases, leaving 18 bases between the germline ends.

This clonotype was counted a few times. The V gene is TRBV5-1, the J gene TRBJ2-7; TRBD1 might be the D (5 bases). This CDR3 has 14 amino acids. Trimming removed 2 bases at V and 2 bases at J, with 11 bases between. The germline CDR1 and CDR2 sequences are SGHRS and YFSETQ. The DNA for the CDR3 is TGCGCCAGCAGCTTAAACGACAGAGCCTACGAGCAGTACTTC. Its protein is CASSLNDRAYEQYF.

The V call is TRBV7-2, the J call TRBJ2-7; D may correspond to TRBD1 or TRBD2 (7 bases each). V gave up 4 bases and J gave up 2 bases, with 15 bases separating them. The germline V gene encodes CDR1 SGHTA and CDR2 FQGNSA. The CDR3 has 15 residues. CDR3 sequence: CASSSGGGSTYEQYF. CDR3 in DNA: TGTGCCAGCAGCTCAGGGGGGGGATCAACCTACGAGCAGTACTTC.

This clonotype was seen more than once but under ten times. The CDR3, as DNA: TGTGCCAGCAACGGACTAGAGACCCAGTACTTC. It yields the protein CASNGLETQYF. V and J are TRBV7-9 and TRBJ2-5; weak D call: TRBD2 (5 bases). Trimming removed 7 bases from V and 4 bases from J, with 7 bases in between. The CDR3 is 11 residues long. Germline V CDR1 and CDR2: SEHNR, FQNEAQ (reference sequence).

Here the CDR3 DNA reads TGTGCCAGCAGTCCCCGGGGGCTAGCCAGGGGTTCCTACGAGCAGTACTTC. Amino acids: CASSPRGLARGSYEQYF. V and J are TRBV28 and TRBJ2-7; perhaps D is TRBD1 or TRBD2 (6 bases each). This CDR3 contains 17 residues. Germline CDR1 is MDHEN and CDR2 is SYDVKM. Trimming pared 5 bases from V and 1 base from J, leaving 21 bases between. Combining the CDR3 with reference TRBV28 and TRBJ2-7 gives the whole variable domain DVKVTQSSRYLVKRTGEKVFLECVQDMDHENMFWYRQDPGLGLRLIYFSYDVKMKEKGDIPEGYSVSREKKERFSLILESASTNQTSMYLCASSPRGLARGSYEQYFGPGTRLTVT.

This sequence joins TRBV11-1 and TRBJ1-1; 7 bases map to TRBD1. The CDR3 runs to 19 residues. The trim removed 3 bases at V and 0 bases at J, leaving 16 bases unmatched. Germline CDR1 SGHAT, CDR2 FQDESV (reference sequence). CDR3 nucleotide sequence: TGTGCCAGCAGCTTGTGGAGTCCCCGGGACAGAGAATTGAACACTGAAGCTTTCTTT. Amino acid sequence: CASSLWSPRDRELNTEAFF.

This clonotype appeared a few times. This chain connects TRBV18 to TRBJ2-3; maybe TRBD2 (6 bases). CDR3 length: 16 residues. Germline-derived CDR1 and CDR2 are KGHSH and LQKENI. The germline V and J ends were trimmed by 0 bases and 0 bases, with 10 bases remaining between them. CDR3 protein: CASSPPDGTSTDTQYF. The CDR3 coding sequence is TGTGCCAGCTCACCACCGGACGGGACTAGCACAGATACGCAGTATTTT.

In this sample, this clonotype turned up many times. This chain links TRBV7-2 with TRBJ1-3; 7 bases map to TRBD1. From germline, CDR1 is SGHTA and CDR2 FQGNSA. This CDR3 spans 16 amino acids. V lost 1 base to trimming and J lost 4 bases; unmatched junction nucleotides: 7. The CDR3 region has the DNA TGTGCCAGCAGCTTAGATGGAGGGGGCGCCGGAAACACCATATATTTT. Protein sequence: CASSLDGGGAGNTIYF.